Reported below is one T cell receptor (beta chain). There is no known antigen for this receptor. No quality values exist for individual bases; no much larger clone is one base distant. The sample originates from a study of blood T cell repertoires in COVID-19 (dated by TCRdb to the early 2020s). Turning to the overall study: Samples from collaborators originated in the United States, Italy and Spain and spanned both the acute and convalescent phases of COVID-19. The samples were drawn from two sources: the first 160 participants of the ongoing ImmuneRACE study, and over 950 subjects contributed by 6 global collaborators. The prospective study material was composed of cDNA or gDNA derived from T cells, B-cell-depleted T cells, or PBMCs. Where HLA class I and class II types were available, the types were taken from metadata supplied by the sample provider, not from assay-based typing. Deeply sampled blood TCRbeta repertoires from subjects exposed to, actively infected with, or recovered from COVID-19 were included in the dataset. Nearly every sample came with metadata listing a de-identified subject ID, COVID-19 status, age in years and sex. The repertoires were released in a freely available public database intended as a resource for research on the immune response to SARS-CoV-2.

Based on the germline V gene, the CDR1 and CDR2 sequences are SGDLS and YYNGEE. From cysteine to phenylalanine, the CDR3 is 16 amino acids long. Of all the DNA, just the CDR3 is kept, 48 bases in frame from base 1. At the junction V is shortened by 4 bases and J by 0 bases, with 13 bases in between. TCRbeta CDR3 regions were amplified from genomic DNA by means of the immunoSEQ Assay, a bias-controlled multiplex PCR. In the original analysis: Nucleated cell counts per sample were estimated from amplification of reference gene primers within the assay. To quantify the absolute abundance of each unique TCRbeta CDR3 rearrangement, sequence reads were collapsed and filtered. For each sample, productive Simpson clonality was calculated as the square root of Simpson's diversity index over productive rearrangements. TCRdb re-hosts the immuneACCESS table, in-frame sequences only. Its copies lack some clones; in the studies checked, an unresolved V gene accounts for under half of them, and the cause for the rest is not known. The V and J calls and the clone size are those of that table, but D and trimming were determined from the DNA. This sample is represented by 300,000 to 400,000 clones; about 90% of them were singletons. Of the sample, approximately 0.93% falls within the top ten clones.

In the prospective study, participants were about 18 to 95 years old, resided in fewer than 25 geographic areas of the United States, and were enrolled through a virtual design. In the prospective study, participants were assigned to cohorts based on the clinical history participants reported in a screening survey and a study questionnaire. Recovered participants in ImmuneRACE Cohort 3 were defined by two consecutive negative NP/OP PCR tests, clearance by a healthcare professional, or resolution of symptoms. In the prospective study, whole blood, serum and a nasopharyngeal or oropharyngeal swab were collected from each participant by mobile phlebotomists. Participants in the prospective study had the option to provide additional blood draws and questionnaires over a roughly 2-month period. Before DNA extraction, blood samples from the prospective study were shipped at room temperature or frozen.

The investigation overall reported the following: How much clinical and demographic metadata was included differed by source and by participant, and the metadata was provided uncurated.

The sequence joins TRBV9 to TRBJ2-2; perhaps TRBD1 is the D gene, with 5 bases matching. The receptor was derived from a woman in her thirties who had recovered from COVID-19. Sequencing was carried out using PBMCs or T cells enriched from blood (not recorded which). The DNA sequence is TGTGCCAGCAGCATACGGACAAGGGCGAACACCGGGGAGCTGTTTTTT. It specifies CASSIRTRANTGELFF.